These T cell receptor beta chains were read from a single sample in a study of T cells in Graves' hyperthyroidism and ophthalmopathy. Using its own MiXCR run on the multiplex PCR reads, TCRdb lists one record per CDR3 protein. The table has approximately 330,000 distinct CDR3 sequences, around a sixth seen once. Sequencing was performed on blood. The receptors were sampled from a woman aged 45 to 65 with Graves' hyperthyroidism. Both conserved end residues are part of each CDR3. D genes are given only for firm matches. Size tells how often a clone was seen (once, few, many) or the class of an expanded clone, and some rows leave it out.

-	TRBV4-1	few	TRBJ1-2	TGCGCCAGCAGCCATGGACGGACCTATGGCTACACCTTC	CASSHGRTYGYTF
-	TRBV30	few	TRBJ1-3	TGTGCCTGGAGTGTGGCAGCTGGAAACACCATATATTTT	CAWSVAAGNTIYF
TRBD2	TRBV19	-	TRBJ2-1	TGTGCCAGTAGTATCCCCGGGACTAGCGTGTTTGAGCAGTTCTTC	CASSIPGTSVFEQFF
-	TRBV20-1	many	TRBJ2-3	TGCAGTGCCACGTCCAGGGGCCCGCCCCTTAGCACAGATACGCAGTATTTT	CSATSRGPPLSTDTQYF
TRBD1	TRBV28	many	TRBJ1-2	TGTGCCAGCAGTTCTTTGGACAGGGGGCCCGGCTACACCTTC	CASSSLDRGPGYTF
-	TRBV20-1	few	TRBJ2-7	TGCAGTGCTTCTGGAGGGTCTCTCTACGAGCAGTACTTC	CSASGGSLYEQYF
-	TRBV28	few	TRBJ2-1	TGTGCCAGCAGTTTAGAGCTTGGACGCGGGATTGGCTACAATGAGCAGTTCTTC	CASSLELGRGIGYNEQFF
-	TRBV29-1	-	TRBJ2-5	TGCAGCGTTGTAGCTGGGGACGAGACCCAGTACTTC	CSVVAGDETQYF
-	TRBV6-1	many	TRBJ2-5	TGTGCCAGCAGTGAAGCGTCCGGCAGGGTGGGAGGGACCCAGTACTTC	CASSEASGRVGGTQYF
TRBD1	TRBV29-1	few	TRBJ2-1	TGCAGCGTTGCACTTTCAGGGGGCACGTCCTACAATGAGCAGTTCTTC	CSVALSGGTSYNEQFF
-	TRBV28	-	TRBJ2-7	TGTGCCAGCAGTCCGGGGTACGGGTTCGAGCAGTACTTC	CASSPGYGFEQYF
TRBD2	TRBV6-1	few	TRBJ2-1	TGTGCCAGCAGGGTGGGACTAGCGTCGCACAATGAGCAGTTCTTC	CASRVGLASHNEQFF
-	TRBV6-1	once	TRBJ2-7	TGTGCCACTTCCTGGGAGCGGAGCTCCTACGAGCAGTACTTC	CATSWERSSYEQYF
-	TRBV12-3/TRBV12-4	few	TRBJ2-6	TGTGCCAGCAGTCTCCGGCCTGGGGCCAACGTCCTGACTTTC	CASSLRPGANVLTF
TRBD1	TRBV19	-	TRBJ1-5	TGTGCCAGTAGTATAGGCCCGACAGGGGGACAGAGGCAGCCCCAGCATTTT	CASSIGPTGGQRQPQHF
TRBD1	TRBV20-1	many	TRBJ2-1	TGCAGTGCTTCGGACAGGGAAGCCGAGCAGTTCTTC	CSASDREAEQFF
TRBD1	TRBV2	many	TRBJ1-1	TGTGCCAGCACGGGACAGAGGAACACTGAAGCTTTCTTT	CASTGQRNTEAFF
TRBD2	TRBV7-2	-	TRBJ2-1	TGTACCAGCAGCCTAGCGGGGGAGCAGTTCTTC	CTSSLAGEQFF
TRBD1	TRBV7-9	once	TRBJ1-1	TGCGCCAGCAGCCCCTACCGACAGGGGTCTGAAGCTTTCTTT	CASSPYRQGSEAFF
TRBD1	TRBV12-3/TRBV12-4	many	TRBJ1-1	TGTGCCAGCAGTTTCGTACCGGGACAGGGTCCGAACACTGAAGCTTTCTTT	CASSFVPGQGPNTEAFF
-	TRBV20-1	once	TRBJ1-5	TGCAGTGCTAGAGATGAGACGGGGGCTGGCAATCAGCCCCAGCATTTT	CSARDETGAGNQPQHF
TRBD1	TRBV6-2/TRBV6-3	-	TRBJ1-6	TGTGCCAGCATAATAGGGGACAGAGACTCACCCCTCCACTTT	CASIIGDRDSPLHF